A selection of T cell receptor beta chains follows, all from one sample in a study of cytomegalovirus exposure and HLA in healthy donors. The method was immunoSEQ multiplex PCR; TCRdb's version includes in-frame clones alone and lacks a portion of them. Of 250,000 or so clones in the sample, more than 75% were seen once. The sample comprised PBMCs. Receptor source: a man aged 18-30 years in good health and CMV-seronegative. Both conserved end residues are part of each CDR3. D genes are given only for firm matches. A row's size may be missing; if present it is once, few, many or a size class.

-	-	TRBJ2-7	TRBV5-8	TGTGCCAGCAGCTTCGCGAATTTACAGTACTTC	CASSFANLQYF
-	-	TRBJ2-5	TRBV7-9	TGTGCCAGCAGCCCGCTAGTCCGGGAGACCCAGTACTTC	CASSPLVRETQYF
-	-	TRBJ1-2	TRBV5-3	TGTGCCAGAAGCTTGTTTCAGGTCGGTACAGGTTGCGACTATGGCTACACCTTC	CARSLFQVGTGCDYGYTF
-	once	TRBJ1-1	TRBV30	TGTGCCTGGAGTGTCGGGACTCGGCTTACCATGAACACTGAAGCTTTCTTT	CAWSVGTRLTMNTEAFF
-	-	TRBJ1-1	TRBV9	TGTGCCAGCAGCGTAGTTGCGGGGGAGGCTTTCTTT	CASSVVAGEAFF
-	-	TRBJ1-5	TRBV6-5	TGTGCCAGCAGTTACTCGAAGGGGCAGCCCCAGCATTTT	CASSYSKGQPQHF
TRBD1	-	TRBJ1-6	TRBV27	TGTGCCAGCAGTTTGTGGACAGGATTAAATTCACCCCTCCACTTT	CASSLWTGLNSPLHF
-	-	TRBJ1-4	TRBV28	TGTGCCAGCAGTTTCCGAAACAGTAATGAAAAACTGTTTTTT	CASSFRNSNEKLFF
TRBD1	-	TRBJ2-1	TRBV27	TGTGCCAGCAGTCCTGACAGGGTCGGGCAGTTCTTC	CASSPDRVGQFF
-	-	TRBJ1-2	TRBV30	TGTGCCTGGAGTGTACAAGGGGTGAGAGTCTATGGCTACACCTTC	CAWSVQGVRVYGYTF
TRBD1	-	TRBJ2-7	TRBV5-1	TGCGCCAGCAGCATGGGACAGACCTACGAGCAGTACTTC	CASSMGQTYEQYF
-	-	TRBJ2-1	TRBV7-2	TGTGCCAGCAGCTTAGTGGCGGGGGCCAATGAGCAGTTCTTC	CASSLVAGANEQFF
TRBD1	-	TRBJ2-7	TRBV5-4	TGTGCCAGCAGCCCTACCGGGACAGGGTACTACGAGCAGTACTTC	CASSPTGTGYYEQYF
TRBD2	-	TRBJ2-1	TRBV28	TGTGCCAGCAGTTTCGGCGGGAGGGCAGATGAGCAGTTCTTC	CASSFGGRADEQFF
TRBD2	-	TRBJ2-3	TRBV27	TGTGCCACTGGGACTAGGGGACTCACAGATACGCAGTATTTT	CATGTRGLTDTQYF
-	-	TRBJ2-1	TRBV19	TGTGCCAGTAGTATAGTACGAATAGTCGCCTCCGATAAAAATGAGCAGTTCTTC	CASSIVRIVASDKNEQFF
TRBD2	-	TRBJ2-2	TRBV29-1	TGCAGCGTTGTAGCGGGAGTTGGCCCCGGGGAGCTGTTTTTT	CSVVAGVGPGELFF
-	-	TRBJ2-1	TRBV6-5	TGTGCCAGCAGTTACCCCGGACACCCCAAGCAGTTCTTC	CASSYPGHPKQFF
-	-	TRBJ2-5	TRBV7-2	TGTGCCAGCAGCGGGAGGCCTCAAGAGACCCAGTACTTC	CASSGRPQETQYF
-	-	TRBJ2-7	TRBV7-9	TGTGCCAGCTCCACAGCTGCCGACTACGAGCAGTACTTC	CASSTAADYEQYF
TRBD2	once	TRBJ2-1	TRBV29-1	TGCAGCGTTGTGAGCGGGAGTCCGAAGAAGCAGTTCTTC	CSVVSGSPKKQFF
TRBD2	once	TRBJ2-2	TRBV5-8	TGTGCCAGCAGCTTTACCGGGACTAGGTCTCCGAACACCGGGGAGCTGTTTTTT	CASSFTGTRSPNTGELFF
TRBD2	-	TRBJ2-1	TRBV9	TGTGCCAGCAGCTTAACTCCCCTGGCGGGGGGTAATAATGAGCAGTTCTTC	CASSLTPLAGGNNEQFF
TRBD2	once	TRBJ2-2	TRBV15	TGTGCCACCAGCAGAGATCGGGTTAGCGGGGCCACCGGGGAGCTGTTTTTT	CATSRDRVSGATGELFF
TRBD1	-	TRBJ1-4	TRBV5-1	TGCGCCAGCAGCTTGGGGGACAGTGCAACTAATGAAAAACTGTTTTTT	CASSLGDSATNEKLFF
-	-	TRBJ1-6	TRBV4-3	TGCGCCAGCAGCCAGTTTTACAGGGATAGGAATTCACCCCTCCACTTT	CASSQFYRDRNSPLHF
TRBD2	-	TRBJ2-1	TRBV7-9	TGTGCCAGCAGCCCGGCCGGGTGGGAGGGCCATGAGCAGTTCTTC	CASSPAGWEGHEQFF
-	-	TRBJ1-2	TRBV28	TGTGCCAGCAGCATGACCGCAGGGAACTATGGCTACACCTTC	CASSMTAGNYGYTF
-	-	TRBJ2-2	TRBV2	TGTGCCAGCAGTCGAACTCTTTTCGGGGGCGGGGAGCTGTTTTTT	CASSRTLFGGGELFF
-	-	TRBJ2-1	TRBV29-1	TGCAGCCTTACAAAGGTGGGTAGCGGCTACAATGAGCAGTTCTTC	CSLTKVGSGYNEQFF
-	few	TRBJ1-2	TRBV12-5	TGTGCTAGTGGTTTAGAGCCAACCGGTGGCTACACCTTC	CASGLEPTGGYTF
-	-	TRBJ2-1	TRBV7-3	TGTGCCAGCAGCTATACCCCGGGGGAGTACAATGAGCAGTTCTTC	CASSYTPGEYNEQFF
-	-	TRBJ1-3	TRBV7-8	TGTGCCAGCAGCTTAGTCGGATGGGCCGCCTCTGGAAACACCATATATTTT	CASSLVGWAASGNTIYF